These T cell receptor beta chains were read from a single sample in a study of T-cell reconstitution after alpha-beta-depleted transplantation in children. TCRdb ran MiXCR on the PCR reads and lists one entry per CDR3 protein. The repertoire includes hundreds of thousands of distinct CDR3 sequences, about a sixth of them detected once, and 25% to 30% sits in the top ten. The sample here was PBMCs, mostly from graft donor cells, taken 360 days after TCRalphabeta/CD19-depleted stem cell transplant. The receptors were sampled from a boy under two years old who had a stem cell transplant for Wiskott-Aldrich syndrome, so the T cells may come from the graft donor. Each CDR3 is given with its conserved first and last residue. A D gene is named only where the DNA matches it firmly. The size of a clone is reported for some rows only, either as once, few or many, or as a class for expanded clones.

clone size: .
D gene: .
J gene: TRBJ2-5
V gene: TRBV4-1
CDR3 DNA: TGCGCCAGCAGCCAAGAACGGCAGGGGGGGACCCAGTACTTC
CDR3 protein: CASSQERQGGTQYF

clone size: .
D gene: .
J gene: TRBJ2-7
V gene: TRBV5-5
CDR3 DNA: TGTGCCAGCAGCGTGAAATACGAGCAGTACTTC
CDR3 protein: CASSVKYEQYF

clone size: .
D gene: TRBD2
J gene: TRBJ2-1
V gene: TRBV5-1
CDR3 DNA: TGCGCCAGCAGCTTAAGTAGCGGGGGGCCCCCTACCTGGCAGTTCTTC
CDR3 protein: CASSLSSGGPPTWQFF

clone size: .
D gene: TRBD2
J gene: TRBJ2-7
V gene: TRBV11-3
CDR3 DNA: TGTGCCAGCAGCTCTGGGACTAGCTATTCGGAAGGCTACGAGCAGTACTTC
CDR3 protein: CASSSGTSYSEGYEQYF

clone size: few
D gene: .
J gene: TRBJ2-7
V gene: TRBV5-6
CDR3 DNA: TGTGCCAGCAGCTTTAGACAGGCCGGGTCCTACGAGCAGTACTTC
CDR3 protein: CASSFRQAGSYEQYF

clone size: .
D gene: .
J gene: TRBJ1-1
V gene: TRBV5-1
CDR3 DNA: TGCGCCAGCAGCTGGGGGTGGGGTACTGAAGCTTTCTTT
CDR3 protein: CASSWGWGTEAFF

clone size: .
D gene: TRBD2
J gene: TRBJ2-2
V gene: TRBV29-1
CDR3 DNA: TGCAGCGTTGGGGCTGGACAGCGGGAGGCGAGGACCGGGGAGCTGTTTTTT
CDR3 protein: CSVGAGQREARTGELFF

clone size: .
D gene: TRBD2
J gene: TRBJ2-7
V gene: TRBV5-1
CDR3 DNA: TGCGCCAGCAGCACCGGACTAGCGGGATTTTACGAGCAGTACTTC
CDR3 protein: CASSTGLAGFYEQYF

clone size: .
D gene: .
J gene: TRBJ1-4
V gene: TRBV4-3
CDR3 DNA: TGCGCCAGCAGCCCGAAAGGAGGGCCGAATGAAAAACTGTTTTTT
CDR3 protein: CASSPKGGPNEKLFF

clone size: .
D gene: .
J gene: TRBJ2-3
V gene: TRBV25-1
CDR3 DNA: TGTGCCAGCAGTGTGTCCCGTAAGGTAGATACGCAGTATTTT
CDR3 protein: CASSVSRKVDTQYF

clone size: .
D gene: TRBD2
J gene: TRBJ2-7
V gene: TRBV29-1
CDR3 DNA: TGCAGCGCCGGACTAGCAGAGACCTACGAGCAGTACTTC
CDR3 protein: CSAGLAETYEQYF

clone size: .
D gene: TRBD1
J gene: TRBJ2-3
V gene: TRBV12-3/TRBV12-4
CDR3 DNA: TGTGCCAGCAGGCCTCCGGGACAGGGTCGGGATACGCAGTATTTT
CDR3 protein: CASRPPGQGRDTQYF

clone size: many
D gene: TRBD2
J gene: TRBJ2-4
V gene: TRBV9
CDR3 DNA: TGTGCCAGCAGCGTAGAAATAGCGGGAGAAAACATTCAGTACTTC
CDR3 protein: CASSVEIAGENIQYF

clone size: .
D gene: .
J gene: TRBJ2-2
V gene: TRBV5-1
CDR3 DNA: TGCGCCAGCCTACAGAACACCGGGGAGCTGTTTTTT
CDR3 protein: CASLQNTGELFF

clone size: .
D gene: .
J gene: TRBJ2-7
V gene: TRBV20-1
CDR3 DNA: TGCAGTGCTAGGAGGGGGGGATCCGGGACCTACGAGCAGTACTTC
CDR3 protein: CSARRGGSGTYEQYF

clone size: .
D gene: .
J gene: TRBJ2-2
V gene: TRBV12-3/TRBV12-4
CDR3 DNA: TGTGCCAGCAAGGGAGGACCGGGAGCGAACACCGGGGAGCTGTTTTTT
CDR3 protein: CASKGGPGANTGELFF

clone size: few
D gene: .
J gene: TRBJ2-7
V gene: TRBV5-6
CDR3 DNA: TGTGCCAGCAGCTTGGAGGGTGAGGGAATTGACTACGAGCAGTACTTC
CDR3 protein: CASSLEGEGIDYEQYF

clone size: many
D gene: .
J gene: TRBJ1-3
V gene: TRBV12-3/TRBV12-4
CDR3 DNA: TGTGCCAGCAGTTTCTGGGGTGCTGGAAACACCATATATTTT
CDR3 protein: CASSFWGAGNTIYF

clone size: .
D gene: .
J gene: TRBJ1-2
V gene: TRBV4-3
CDR3 DNA: TGCGCCAGCAGCCAAGATCATCTGGGGCACTATGGCTACACCTTC
CDR3 protein: CASSQDHLGHYGYTF

clone size: .
D gene: TRBD2
J gene: TRBJ2-4
V gene: TRBV29-1
CDR3 DNA: TGCAGCGTTGACGGGGGGAACATTCAGTACTTC
CDR3 protein: CSVDGGNIQYF

clone size: once
D gene: TRBD1
J gene: TRBJ2-5
V gene: TRBV12-3/TRBV12-4
CDR3 DNA: TGTGCCAGCAGTGTCGGGACAGAGACCCAAGAGACCCAGTACTTC
CDR3 protein: CASSVGTETQETQYF

clone size: .
D gene: TRBD2
J gene: TRBJ2-7
V gene: TRBV27
CDR3 DNA: TGTGCCAGCAGTTACCGACTAGCGGTCTCCTACGAGCAGTACTTC
CDR3 protein: CASSYRLAVSYEQYF

clone size: .
D gene: .
J gene: TRBJ2-2
V gene: TRBV11-2
CDR3 DNA: TGTGCCAGCAGCTCGTTAAGACTAGTCCGGGGCACCGGGGAGCTGTTTTTT
CDR3 protein: CASSSLRLVRGTGELFF

clone size: .
D gene: .
J gene: TRBJ2-1
V gene: TRBV7-9
CDR3 DNA: TGTGCCAGCAGCTTATACCTCGCTCGGCAGTTCTTC
CDR3 protein: CASSLYLARQFF

clone size: .
D gene: .
J gene: TRBJ2-2
V gene: TRBV5-1
CDR3 DNA: TGCGCCAGCAGCTTGGGAGTTTCCGGGGAGCTGTTTTTT
CDR3 protein: CASSLGVSGELFF

clone size: many
D gene: .
J gene: TRBJ2-5
V gene: TRBV7-8
CDR3 DNA: TGTGCCAGCAGCTTTCGGGGTCGAGAGACCCAGTACTTC
CDR3 protein: CASSFRGRETQYF

clone size: .
D gene: .
J gene: TRBJ2-2
V gene: TRBV12-3/TRBV12-4
CDR3 DNA: TGTGCCAGTTGGGTAGCGCTTAACACCGGGGAGCTGTTTTTT
CDR3 protein: CASWVALNTGELFF

clone size: .
D gene: .
J gene: TRBJ2-7
V gene: TRBV14
CDR3 DNA: TGTGCCAGCAGCCAAGCGGTGGGGTACTCCTACGAGCAGTACTTC
CDR3 protein: CASSQAVGYSYEQYF

clone size: .
D gene: .
J gene: TRBJ1-2
V gene: TRBV29-1
CDR3 DNA: TGCAGCGTGTCGCCAGGGCGTAACTATGGCTACACCTTC
CDR3 protein: CSVSPGRNYGYTF

clone size: few
D gene: .
J gene: TRBJ1-2
V gene: TRBV6-5
CDR3 DNA: TGTGCCAGCAGTTCCGGCCGGGACACCTCTAACTATGGCTACACCTTC
CDR3 protein: CASSSGRDTSNYGYTF

clone size: .
D gene: .
J gene: TRBJ2-2
V gene: TRBV24-1
CDR3 DNA: TGTGCCACCAGTGATTTGCAGGGAGGTACCGGGGAGCTGTTTTTT
CDR3 protein: CATSDLQGGTGELFF

clone size: few
D gene: TRBD2
J gene: TRBJ2-1
V gene: TRBV10-3
CDR3 DNA: TGTGCCATCAGTGGGGGGGTGCCGGGACTAGGGATTTACAATGAGCAGTTCTTC
CDR3 protein: CAISGGVPGLGIYNEQFF

clone size: .
D gene: TRBD1
J gene: TRBJ2-7
V gene: TRBV20-1
CDR3 DNA: TGCAGTGCTAGAGTGGTCGGGACAGGGTTTTCCTACGAGCAGTACTTC
CDR3 protein: CSARVVGTGFSYEQYF

clone size: few
D gene: .
J gene: TRBJ2-6
V gene: TRBV24-1
CDR3 DNA: TGTGCCACCTTGGACAGCTCTGGGGCCAACGTCCTGACTTTC
CDR3 protein: CATLDSSGANVLTF

clone size: few
D gene: TRBD2
J gene: TRBJ2-3
V gene: TRBV7-6
CDR3 DNA: TGTGCCAGCAGCCGTACTATAAGCGGGGCTCGTAATACGCAGTATTTT
CDR3 protein: CASSRTISGARNTQYF

clone size: .
D gene: TRBD2
J gene: TRBJ2-1
V gene: TRBV19
CDR3 DNA: TGTGCCAGTAGTACCCCCCGGCTAGCGGGAGGTAGTGAGCAGTTCTTC
CDR3 protein: CASSTPRLAGGSEQFF

clone size: few
D gene: .
J gene: TRBJ2-1
V gene: TRBV7-9
CDR3 DNA: TGTGCCGGTCGGGCCATTCGCGAGCAGTTCTTC
CDR3 protein: CAGRAIREQFF

clone size: many
D gene: .
J gene: TRBJ2-7
V gene: TRBV10-2
CDR3 DNA: TGCGCCAGCAGGGACAGCCCCTACGAGCAGTACTTC
CDR3 protein: CASRDSPYEQYF

clone size: .
D gene: .
J gene: TRBJ2-7
V gene: TRBV7-2
CDR3 DNA: TGTGCCAGCAGCTTAAAGGAATCTCTCTACGAGCAGTACTTC
CDR3 protein: CASSLKESLYEQYF